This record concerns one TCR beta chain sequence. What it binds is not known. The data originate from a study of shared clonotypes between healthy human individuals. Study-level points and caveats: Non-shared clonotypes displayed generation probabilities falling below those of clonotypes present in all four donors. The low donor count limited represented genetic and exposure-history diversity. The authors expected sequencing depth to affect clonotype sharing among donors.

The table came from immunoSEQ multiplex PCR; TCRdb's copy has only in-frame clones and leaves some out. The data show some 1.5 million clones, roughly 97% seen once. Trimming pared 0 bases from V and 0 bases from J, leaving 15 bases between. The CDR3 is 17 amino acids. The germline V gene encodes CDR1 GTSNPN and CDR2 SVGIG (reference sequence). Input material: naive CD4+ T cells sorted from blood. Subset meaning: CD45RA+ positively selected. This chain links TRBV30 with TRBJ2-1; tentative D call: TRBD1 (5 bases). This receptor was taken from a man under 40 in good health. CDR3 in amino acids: CAWSVSWGGNSYNEQFF. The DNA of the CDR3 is TGTGCCTGGAGTGTCAGTTGGGGCGGTAACTCCTACAATGAGCAGTTCTTC. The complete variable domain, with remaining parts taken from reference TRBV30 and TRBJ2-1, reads SQTIHQWPATLVQPVGSPLSLECTVEGTSNPNLYWYRQAAGRGLQLLFYSVGIGQISSEVPQNLSASRPQDRQFILSSKKLLLSDSGFYLCAWSVSWGGNSYNEQFFGPGTRLTVL.